This T cell receptor (beta chain) was recovered during a study of long-term antiretroviral therapy in people with HIV. For the study at large: Collection of the earliest samples took place about a decade ahead of the 2015 immediate-ART recommendation. Study-level points and caveats: Once patients were on ART, diversity went higher but still fell short of transplant donor controls. Whichever time point was examined, clones expanded before ART dominated the repertoire.

Specimens held about 0.9-11 million cryopreserved PBMC prior to DNA extraction. They ran version v3.0 of the immunoSEQ assay at survey level. Produced via immunoSEQ multiplex PCR; TCRdb's table is partial and in-frame only. The sample yields approximately 26,000 clones, 90% to 95% seen once. Deletions cut 5 bases from V and 0 bases from J, with 13 bases between. Germline-derived CDR1 and CDR2 are MDHEN and SYDVKM. The length of the CDR3 is 16 residues. With regard to this clone: Antigen: not known.

This clonotype originated in a man aged 18-30 years with HIV. The genes are TRBV28 and TRBJ1-4; the D gene is possibly TRBD1 (6 bases). Sample: unsorted PBMCs, taken 3.1 years after starting antiretroviral therapy. Written as DNA, the CDR3 is TGTGCCAGCAGTCCGTACAGGGCTGCAACTAATGAAAAACTGTTTTTT. It specifies CASSPYRAATNEKLFF.